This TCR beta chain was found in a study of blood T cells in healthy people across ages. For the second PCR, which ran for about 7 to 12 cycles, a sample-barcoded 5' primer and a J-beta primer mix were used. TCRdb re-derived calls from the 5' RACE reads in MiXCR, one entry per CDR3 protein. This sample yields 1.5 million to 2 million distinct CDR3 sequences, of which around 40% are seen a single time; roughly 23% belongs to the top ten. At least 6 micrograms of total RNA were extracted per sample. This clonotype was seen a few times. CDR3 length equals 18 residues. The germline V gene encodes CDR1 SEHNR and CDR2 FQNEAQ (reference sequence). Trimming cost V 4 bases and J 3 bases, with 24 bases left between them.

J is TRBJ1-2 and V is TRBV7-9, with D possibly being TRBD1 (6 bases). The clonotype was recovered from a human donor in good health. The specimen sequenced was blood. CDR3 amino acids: CASSSLYGQPGTDYGYTF. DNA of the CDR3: TGTGCCAGCAGCTCACTATATGGACAGCCCGGAACTGACTATGGCTACACCTTC.